This is a list of T cell receptor beta chains from one sample in a study of blood T cell repertoires in COVID-19. Sequencing used immunoSEQ multiplex PCR; TCRdb keeps in-frame clones, though not all of them. Of roughly 120,000 clones in the sample, 75% to 85% were seen once. The sample taken for sequencing was peripheral blood. The receptors derive from a woman of 80 years or more with acute or convalescent COVID-19. Each CDR3 is given with its conserved first and last residue. D genes are given only for firm matches. Some rows mark clone size as missing; the rest say once, few, many or name a class of expanded clone.

size	V	J	D	length	CDR3	DNA
once	TRBV27	TRBJ1-2	.	14	CANLGTPRAYGYTF	TGTGCCAACCTGGGGACTCCGAGGGCGTATGGCTACACCTTC
.	TRBV23-1	TRBJ2-5	TRBD2	14	CASSQGGSGETQYF	TGCGCCAGCAGTCAAGGCGGGAGTGGGGAGACCCAGTACTTC
.	TRBV6-5	TRBJ1-2	TRBD1	13	CASSLQGDSGYTF	TGTGCCAGCAGCCTCCAGGGGGATTCTGGCTACACCTTC
.	TRBV7-2	TRBJ2-3	TRBD2	15	CASSLSKAGGDTQYF	TGTGCCAGCAGCTTGAGCAAAGCGGGGGGAGATACGCAGTATTTT
.	TRBV5-1	TRBJ1-1	TRBD1	15	CASSSPDRGEIEAFF	TGCGCCAGCAGCTCGCCGGACAGGGGAGAGATTGAAGCTTTCTTT
.	TRBV5-6	TRBJ2-7	.	14	CASSFRLSSYEQYF	TGTGCCAGCAGCTTCCGACTCAGCTCCTACGAGCAGTACTTC
.	TRBV9	TRBJ1-1	.	14	CASSLGSPNTEAFF	TGTGCCAGCAGCCTCGGGTCTCCGAACACTGAAGCTTTCTTT
few	TRBV7-2	TRBJ1-5	TRBD1	16	CASSLAGDRVRQPQHF	TGTGCCAGCAGCTTAGCCGGGGACAGGGTTAGACAGCCCCAGCATTTT
.	TRBV7-3	TRBJ2-5	TRBD1	14	CASRVTGGMETQYF	TGTGCCAGCAGGGTCACAGGGGGTATGGAGACCCAGTACTTC
.	TRBV28	TRBJ1-5	TRBD1	14	CASSFSGQGILRHF	TGTGCCAGCAGTTTTTCGGGACAGGGGATCTTGCGCCATTTT
.	TRBV11-3	TRBJ1-6	.	13	CASSLDPGSPLHF	TGTGCCAGCAGCTTAGATCCGGGTTCACCCCTCCACTTT
once	TRBV6-4	TRBJ1-5	.	15	CASSDFQGMRQPQHF	TGTGCCAGCAGTGATTTCCAGGGAATGAGGCAGCCCCAGCATTTT
.	TRBV2	TRBJ1-5	TRBD1	13	CASRQGADQPQHF	TGTGCCAGCAGACAGGGGGCAGATCAGCCCCAGCATTTT
.	TRBV30	TRBJ1-5	.	13	CAWALGRVRPQHF	TGTGCCTGGGCTCTGGGCAGGGTGAGGCCCCAGCATTTT
.	TRBV7-6	TRBJ2-7	.	15	CASSLEASEFYEQYF	TGTGCCAGCAGCTTAGAGGCTAGCGAATTCTACGAGCAGTACTTC
.	TRBV2	TRBJ2-1	.	13	CATTFLDKTPQFF	TGTGCCACGACCTTTTTGGACAAGACTCCCCAGTTCTTC
.	TRBV5-1	TRBJ2-3	.	16	CASSPGGSGFTDTQYF	TGCGCCAGCAGCCCCGGGGGTAGCGGATTCACAGATACGCAGTATTTT
.	TRBV7-9	TRBJ1-4	.	12	CASSLDQGKLFF	TGTGCCAGCAGCTTAGATCAGGGGAAACTGTTTTTT
few	TRBV5-1	TRBJ2-1	.	13	CASSLGTSNEQFF	TGCGCCAGCAGCTTGGGGACTTCAAATGAGCAGTTCTTC
.	TRBV2	TRBJ2-1	.	13	CASSARGENEQFF	TGTGCCAGCAGTGCTCGGGGAGAGAATGAGCAGTTCTTC
.	TRBV18	TRBJ1-4	.	13	CASSRSANEKLFF	TGTGCCAGCTCCCGGAGCGCTAATGAAAAACTGTTTTTT
once	TRBV1	TRBJ2-3	.	17	CTSSQPGLAGEEDTQYF	TGCACCAGCAGCCAGCCCGGACTAGCGGGAGAGGAAGATACGCAGTATTTT
.	TRBV5-6	TRBJ1-3	.	16	CASSPGDRYSGNTIYF	TGTGCCAGCAGCCCAGGGGACCGGTACTCTGGAAACACCATATATTTT
.	TRBV18	TRBJ1-5	TRBD1	14	CASSPAGQDQPQHF	TGTGCCAGCTCACCAGCGGGACAGGATCAGCCCCAGCATTTT
.	TRBV3-1/TRBV3-2	TRBJ1-1	TRBD1	14	CASRGPGTAAEAFF	TGTGCCAGCAGGGGGCCAGGGACAGCGGCTGAAGCTTTCTTT
.	TRBV6-5	TRBJ1-2	.	13	CASRTTGKHGYTF	TGTGCCAGCAGGACCACAGGGAAACATGGCTACACCTTC
.	TRBV6-4	TRBJ2-7	TRBD2	17	CASSDPTSGAPDRGQYF	TGTGCCAGCAGTGACCCCACTAGCGGAGCGCCTGATAGGGGGCAGTACTTC
.	TRBV9	TRBJ2-3	TRBD2	16	CASSSGLAGAADTQYF	TGTGCCAGCAGCTCGGGACTAGCGGGAGCAGCCGATACGCAGTATTTT